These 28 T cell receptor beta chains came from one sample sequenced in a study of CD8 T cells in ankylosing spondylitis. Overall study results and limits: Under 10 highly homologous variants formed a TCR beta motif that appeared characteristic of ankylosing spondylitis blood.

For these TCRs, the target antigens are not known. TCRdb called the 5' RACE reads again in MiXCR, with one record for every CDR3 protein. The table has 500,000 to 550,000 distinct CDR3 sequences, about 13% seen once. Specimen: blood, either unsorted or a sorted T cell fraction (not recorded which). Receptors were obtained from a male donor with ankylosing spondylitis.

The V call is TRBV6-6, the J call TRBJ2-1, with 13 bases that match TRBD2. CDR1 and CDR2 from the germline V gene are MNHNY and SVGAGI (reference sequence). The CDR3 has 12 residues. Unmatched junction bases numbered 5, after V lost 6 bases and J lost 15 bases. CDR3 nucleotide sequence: TGTGCCAGCAGCACCACTAGCGGGAGGGGGTTCTTC. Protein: CASSTTSGRGFF.

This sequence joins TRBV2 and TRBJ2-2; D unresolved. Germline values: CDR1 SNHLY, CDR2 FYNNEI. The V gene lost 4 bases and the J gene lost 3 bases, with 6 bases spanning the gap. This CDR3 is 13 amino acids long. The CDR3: CASSGAYTGELFF. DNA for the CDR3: TGTGCCAGCAGTGGGGCCTACACCGGGGAGCTGTTTTTT.

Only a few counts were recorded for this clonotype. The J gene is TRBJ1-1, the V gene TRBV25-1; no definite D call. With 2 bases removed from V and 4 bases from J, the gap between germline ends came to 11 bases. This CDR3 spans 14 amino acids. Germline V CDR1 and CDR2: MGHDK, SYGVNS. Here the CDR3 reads CASSEQPRGTEAFF. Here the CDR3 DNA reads TGTGCCAGCAGTGAACAACCCCGCGGCACTGAAGCTTTCTTT.

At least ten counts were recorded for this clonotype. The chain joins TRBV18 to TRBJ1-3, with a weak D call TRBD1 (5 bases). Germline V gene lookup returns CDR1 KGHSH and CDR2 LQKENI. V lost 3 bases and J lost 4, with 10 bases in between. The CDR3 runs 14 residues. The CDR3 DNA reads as TGTGCCAGCTCACCCGGGGGGTCCGGAAACACCATATATTTT. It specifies CASSPGGSGNTIYF.

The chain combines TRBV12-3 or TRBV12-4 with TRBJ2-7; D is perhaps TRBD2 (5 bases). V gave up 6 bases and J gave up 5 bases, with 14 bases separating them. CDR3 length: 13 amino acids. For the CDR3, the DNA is TGTGCCAGCAGCTTCTGGGCGGGCGACGAGCAGTACTTC. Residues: CASSFWAGDEQYF.

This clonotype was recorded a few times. The CDR3, as DNA: TGTGCCAGCAGCACTCTAGCGGGAGTCGTCAATGAGCAGTTCTTC. This gives the protein CASSTLAGVVNEQFF. The genes are TRBV7-8 and TRBJ2-1; 10 nucleotides match TRBD2. After removal of 5 bases from V and 6 bases from J, the junction contained 7 bases not matched to a gene. In germline, CDR1 is SGHVS, CDR2 FQNEAQ. CDR3 length: 15 residues.

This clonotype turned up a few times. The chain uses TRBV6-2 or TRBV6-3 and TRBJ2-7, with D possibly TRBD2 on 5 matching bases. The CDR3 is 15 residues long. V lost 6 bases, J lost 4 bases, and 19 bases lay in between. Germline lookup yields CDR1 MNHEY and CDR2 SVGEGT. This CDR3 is CASRDILTRAYEQYF. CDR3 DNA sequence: TGTGCCAGCAGAGACATACTAACGAGGGCTTACGAGCAGTACTTC.

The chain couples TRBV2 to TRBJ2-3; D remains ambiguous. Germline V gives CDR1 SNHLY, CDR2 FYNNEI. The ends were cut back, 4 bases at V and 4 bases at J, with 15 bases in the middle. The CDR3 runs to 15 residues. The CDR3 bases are TGTGCCAGCAGTGTTCGGACGGCTGGCGCAGATACGCAGTATTTT. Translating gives CASSVRTAGADTQYF.

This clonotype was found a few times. The CDR3 nucleotides read TGCAGTGCTCCGAAGTTTGGGGGGGTCAATGAGCAGTTCTTC. Translation: CSAPKFGGVNEQFF. The chain is built from TRBV20-1 and TRBJ2-1, with 7 nucleotides matching TRBD2. This CDR3 is built from 14 residues. The junction had 10 bases not matched to a gene; V was cut back by 5 bases and J by 6 bases. Per germline, CDR1 DFQATT and CDR2 SNEGSKA (reference sequence).

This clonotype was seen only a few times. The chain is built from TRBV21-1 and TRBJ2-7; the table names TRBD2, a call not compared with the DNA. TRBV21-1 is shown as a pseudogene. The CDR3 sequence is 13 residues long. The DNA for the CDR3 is TGTGCCAGCCCATACCAAGTCCCCTACGAGCAGTACGTC. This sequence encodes CASPYQVPYEQYV.

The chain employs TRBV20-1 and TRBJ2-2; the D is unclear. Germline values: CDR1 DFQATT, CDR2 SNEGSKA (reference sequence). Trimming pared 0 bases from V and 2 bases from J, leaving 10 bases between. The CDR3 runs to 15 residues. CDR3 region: CSARDPWVNTGELFF. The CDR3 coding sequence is TGCAGTGCTAGAGATCCATGGGTAAACACCGGGGAGCTGTTTTTT.

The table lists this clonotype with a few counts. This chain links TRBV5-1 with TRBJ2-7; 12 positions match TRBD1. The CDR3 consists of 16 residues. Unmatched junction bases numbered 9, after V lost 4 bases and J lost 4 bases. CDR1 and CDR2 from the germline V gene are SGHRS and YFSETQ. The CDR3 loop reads CASSGGQGASFYEQYF. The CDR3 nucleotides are TGCGCCAGCAGCGGGGGACAGGGGGCTTCATTTTACGAGCAGTACTTC.

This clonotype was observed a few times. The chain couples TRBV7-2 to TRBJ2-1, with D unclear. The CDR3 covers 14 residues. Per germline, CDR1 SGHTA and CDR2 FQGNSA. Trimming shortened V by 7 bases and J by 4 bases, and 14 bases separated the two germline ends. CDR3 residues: CASTSMSDYNEQFF. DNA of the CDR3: TGTGCCAGCACCTCGATGTCAGATTACAATGAGCAGTTCTTC.

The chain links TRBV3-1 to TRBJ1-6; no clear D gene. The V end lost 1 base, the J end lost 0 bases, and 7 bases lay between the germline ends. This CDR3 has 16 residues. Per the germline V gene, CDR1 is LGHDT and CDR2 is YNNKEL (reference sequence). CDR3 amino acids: CASSQVWSSYNSPLHF. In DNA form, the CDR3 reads TGTGCCAGCAGCCAAGTCTGGAGCTCCTATAATTCACCCCTCCACTTT.

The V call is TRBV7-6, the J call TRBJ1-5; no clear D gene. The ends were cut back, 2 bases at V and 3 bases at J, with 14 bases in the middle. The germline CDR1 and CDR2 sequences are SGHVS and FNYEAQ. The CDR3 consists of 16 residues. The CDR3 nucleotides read TGTGCCAGCAGCTTATCGCCGGGCGAGGCCAATCAGCCCCAGCATTTT. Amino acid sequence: CASSLSPGEANQPQHF.

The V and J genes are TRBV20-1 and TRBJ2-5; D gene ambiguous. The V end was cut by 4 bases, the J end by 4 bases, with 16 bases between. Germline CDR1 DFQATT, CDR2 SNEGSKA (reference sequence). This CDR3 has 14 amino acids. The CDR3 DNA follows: TGCAGTGCTATACCGCTGAAAGGCGTAGAGACCCAGTACTTC. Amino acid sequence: CSAIPLKGVETQYF.

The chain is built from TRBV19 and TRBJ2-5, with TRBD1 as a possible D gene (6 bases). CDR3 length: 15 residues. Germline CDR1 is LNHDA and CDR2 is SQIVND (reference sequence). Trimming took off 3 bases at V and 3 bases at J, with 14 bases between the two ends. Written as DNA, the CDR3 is TGTGCCAGTAGTATGGCTCCAGGGGACGAAGAGACCCAGTACTTC. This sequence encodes CASSMAPGDEETQYF.

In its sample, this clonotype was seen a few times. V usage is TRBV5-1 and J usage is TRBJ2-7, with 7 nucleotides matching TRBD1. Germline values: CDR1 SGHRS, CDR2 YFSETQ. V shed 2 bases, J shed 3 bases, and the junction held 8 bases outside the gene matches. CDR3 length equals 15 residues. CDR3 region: CASSLAETGFYEQYF. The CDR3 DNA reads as TGCGCCAGCAGCTTAGCCGAGACAGGGTTCTACGAGCAGTACTTC.

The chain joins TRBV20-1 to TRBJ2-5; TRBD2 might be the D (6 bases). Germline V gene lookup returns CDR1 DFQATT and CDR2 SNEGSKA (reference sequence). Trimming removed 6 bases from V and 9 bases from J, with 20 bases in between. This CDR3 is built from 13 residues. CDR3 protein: CSADRGLPFPQYF. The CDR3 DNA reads TGCAGTGCCGATAGGGGACTTCCATTTCCCCAGTACTTC.

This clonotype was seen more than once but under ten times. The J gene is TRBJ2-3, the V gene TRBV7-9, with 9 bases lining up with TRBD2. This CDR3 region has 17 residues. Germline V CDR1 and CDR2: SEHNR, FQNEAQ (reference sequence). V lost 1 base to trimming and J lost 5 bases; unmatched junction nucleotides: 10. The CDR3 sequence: CASSLGGVAGAEDTQYF. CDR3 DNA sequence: TGTGCCAGCAGCTTAGGAGGGGTAGCGGGAGCAGAAGATACGCAGTATTTT. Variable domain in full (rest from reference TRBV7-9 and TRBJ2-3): DTGVSQNPRHKITKRGQNVTFRCDPISEHNRLYWYRQTLGQGPEFLTYFQNEAQLEKSRLLSDRFSAERPKGSFSTLEIQRTEQGDSAMYLCASSLGGVAGAEDTQYFGPGTRLTVL.

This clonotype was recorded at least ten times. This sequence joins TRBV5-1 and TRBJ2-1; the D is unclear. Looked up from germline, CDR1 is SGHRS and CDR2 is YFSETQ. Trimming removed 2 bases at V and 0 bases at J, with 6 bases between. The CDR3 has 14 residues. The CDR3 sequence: CASSFFGSYNEQFF. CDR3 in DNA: TGCGCCAGCAGCTTTTTTGGCTCCTACAATGAGCAGTTCTTC.

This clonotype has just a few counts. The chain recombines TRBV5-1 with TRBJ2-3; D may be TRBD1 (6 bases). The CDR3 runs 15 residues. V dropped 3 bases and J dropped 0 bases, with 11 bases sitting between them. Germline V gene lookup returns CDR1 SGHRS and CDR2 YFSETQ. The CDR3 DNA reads TGCGCCAGCAGCTGGACAGATTCTAGCACAGATACGCAGTATTTT. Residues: CASSWTDSSTDTQYF. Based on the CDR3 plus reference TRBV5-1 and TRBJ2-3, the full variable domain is KAGVTQTPRYLIKTRGQQVTLSCSPISGHRSVSWYQQTPGQGLQFLFEYFSETQRNKGNFPGRFSGRQFSNSRSEMNVSTLELGDSALYLCASSWTDSSTDTQYFGPGTRLTVL.

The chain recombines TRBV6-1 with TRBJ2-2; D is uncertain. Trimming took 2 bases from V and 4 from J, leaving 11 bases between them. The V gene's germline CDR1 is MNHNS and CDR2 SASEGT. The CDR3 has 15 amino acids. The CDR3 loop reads CASSELGGITGELFF. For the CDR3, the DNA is TGTGCCAGCAGTGAATTGGGCGGAATCACCGGGGAGCTGTTTTTT.

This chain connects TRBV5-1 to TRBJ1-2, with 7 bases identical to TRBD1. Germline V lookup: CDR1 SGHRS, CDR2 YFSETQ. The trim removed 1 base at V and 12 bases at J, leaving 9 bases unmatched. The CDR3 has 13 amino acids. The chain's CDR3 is CASSLSQLGGHTF. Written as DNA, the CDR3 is TGCGCCAGCAGCTTGTCCCAACTAGGGGGCCACACCTTC.

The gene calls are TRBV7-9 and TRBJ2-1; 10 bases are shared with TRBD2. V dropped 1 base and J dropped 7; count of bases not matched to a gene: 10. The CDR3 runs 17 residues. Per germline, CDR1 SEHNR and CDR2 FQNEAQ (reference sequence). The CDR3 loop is CASSLGPVAGGGNEQFF. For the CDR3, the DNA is TGTGCCAGCAGCTTAGGGCCCGTAGCGGGAGGTGGGAATGAGCAGTTCTTC.

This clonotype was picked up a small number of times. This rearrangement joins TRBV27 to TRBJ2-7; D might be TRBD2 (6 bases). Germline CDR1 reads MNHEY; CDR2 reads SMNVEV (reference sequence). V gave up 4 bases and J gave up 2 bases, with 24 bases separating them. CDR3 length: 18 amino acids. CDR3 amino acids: CASSSLGQYGGAPYEQYF. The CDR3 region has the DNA TGTGCCAGCAGTTCCCTCGGGCAGTACGGCGGGGCCCCCTACGAGCAGTACTTC.

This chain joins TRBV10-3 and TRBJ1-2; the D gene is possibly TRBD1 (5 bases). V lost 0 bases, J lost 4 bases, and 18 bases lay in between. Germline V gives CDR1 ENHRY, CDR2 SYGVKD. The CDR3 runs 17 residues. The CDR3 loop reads CAISESWARGTFYGYTF. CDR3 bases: TGTGCCATCAGTGAGTCGTGGGCACGGGGGACTTTCTATGGCTACACCTTC.

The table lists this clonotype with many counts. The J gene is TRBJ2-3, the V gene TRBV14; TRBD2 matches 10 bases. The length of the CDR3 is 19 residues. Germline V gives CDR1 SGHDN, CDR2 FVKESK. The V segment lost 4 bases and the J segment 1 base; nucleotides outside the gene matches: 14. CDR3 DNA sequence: TGTGCCAGCAGCCGGGCTAGCGGGAGTGGAAGGCGGGGCACAGATACGCAGTATTTT. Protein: CASSRASGSGRRGTDTQYF.